Described below is a single T cell receptor (beta chain) sequence and its context. The antigen remains unidentified. Some clones are missing from TCRdb's copy, which holds only in-frame ones; the method was immunoSEQ multiplex PCR. The sample holds tens of thousands of clones, roughly 90% seen once. This sample is part of a study of siplizumab effects on memory and regulatory T cells. Germline V lookup: CDR1 MGHRA, CDR2 YSYEKL. The CDR3 is made up of 16 amino acids. V was clipped by 0 bases and J by 4 bases, with 13 bases between them. General observations from the study: The average Treg-derived proportion among mappable alloreactive CD4+ clones was roughly 70% with siplizumab versus 25% to 30% in controls. Proliferating siplizumab-cultured Tregs lacked confirmed suppressive function.

The TCR comes from a human donor in good health. Sequencing used naive CD8+ T cells sorted from blood. The J gene is TRBJ2-1, the V gene TRBV4-1; possibly TRBD2 for D (6 bases). The CDR3 sequence is CASSQDRAGLYNEQFF. The CDR3 nucleotides are TGCGCCAGCAGCCAAGATAGGGCGGGGTTGTACAATGAGCAGTTCTTC.